This T cell receptor beta chain was sequenced for a study of blood T cell repertoires in COVID-19. Study in general: The United States, Italy and Spain were the sources of the acute and convalescent COVID-19 samples. The analysed material was cDNA or gDNA that came from T cells, B-cell-depleted T cells, or PBMCs.

This CDR3 contains 14 residues. V was cut by 4 bases and J by 0 bases, with 6 bases left in between. Germline CDR1 MDHEN, CDR2 SYDVKM. Source study methods: Reference gene primer amplification in the assay estimated nucleated cell counts. Produced via immunoSEQ multiplex PCR; TCRdb's table is partial and in-frame only. The V and J calls and clone size were taken over from that table, and D and trimming were inferred from the DNA. The sample lists 170,000 or so clones, 80% to 90% occurring once. Sequencing was performed on peripheral blood. The sequence was obtained from a young man who had recovered from COVID-19. This rearrangement joins TRBV28 to TRBJ1-4, with D unresolved. The CDR3 sequence: CASSSSTTNEKLFF. CDR3 DNA sequence: TGTGCCAGCAGTTCCAGTACAACTAATGAAAAACTGTTTTTT.